A selection of T cell receptor beta chains follows, all from one sample in a study of beta chain features in type 1 diabetes. The table came from immunoSEQ multiplex PCR; TCRdb's copy has only in-frame clones and leaves some out. The table shows about 200,000 clones, with 11% occurring only once. The material sequenced was central memory CD4+ T cells from blood. The receptors shown here come from a man in his late teens or twenties in good health. The CDR3 runs from the conserved cysteine through the conserved F or W. D genes are given only for firm matches. The size entry is marked missing in some rows and otherwise reads once, few, many or a size class.

d_gene: .
abundance: .
len: 16
j_gene: TRBJ2-5
v_gene: TRBV6-5
CDR3aa: CASSYDAGRRQETQYF
CDR3nt: TGTGCCAGCAGTTACGATGCCGGACGGCGGCAAGAGACCCAGTACTTC

d_gene: TRBD1
abundance: .
len: 18
j_gene: TRBJ2-3
v_gene: TRBV9
CDR3aa: CASSVDPGTGGSTDTQYF
CDR3nt: TGTGCCAGCAGCGTAGATCCTGGGACAGGGGGTAGCACAGATACGCAGTATTTT

d_gene: .
abundance: few
len: 18
j_gene: TRBJ1-1
v_gene: TRBV5-4
CDR3aa: CASSPPRGGGPISTEAFF
CDR3nt: TGTGCCAGCAGCCCTCCCCGGGGGGGCGGACCGATTAGCACTGAAGCTTTCTTT

d_gene: .
abundance: many
len: 13
j_gene: TRBJ2-5
v_gene: TRBV10-3
CDR3aa: CAISAAGEETQYF
CDR3nt: TGTGCCATCAGTGCGGCAGGGGAAGAGACCCAGTACTTC

d_gene: TRBD2
abundance: many
len: 15
j_gene: TRBJ2-1
v_gene: TRBV15
CDR3aa: CATSRDPASGNEQFF
CDR3nt: TGTGCCACCAGCAGAGATCCTGCTAGCGGCAATGAGCAGTTCTTC

d_gene: .
abundance: .
len: 12
j_gene: TRBJ2-1
v_gene: TRBV5-8
CDR3aa: CASSLDFGEQFF
CDR3nt: TGTGCCAGCAGCTTGGACTTTGGGGAGCAGTTCTTC

d_gene: .
abundance: .
len: 14
j_gene: TRBJ1-2
v_gene: TRBV4-3
CDR3aa: CASSQVGELGGYTF
CDR3nt: TGCGCCAGCAGCCAAGTGGGAGAACTGGGTGGCTACACCTTC

d_gene: .
abundance: .
len: 14
j_gene: TRBJ2-5
v_gene: TRBV11-2
CDR3aa: CASSRDFKGETQYF
CDR3nt: TGTGCCAGCAGCCGGGACTTTAAGGGGGAGACCCAGTACTTC

d_gene: TRBD2
abundance: .
len: 16
j_gene: TRBJ2-3
v_gene: TRBV18
CDR3aa: CASSLSAGAGTDTQYF
CDR3nt: TGTGCCAGCTCACTTTCAGCGGGGGCTGGCACAGATACGCAGTATTTT

d_gene: .
abundance: few
len: 16
j_gene: TRBJ2-6
v_gene: TRBV7-2
CDR3aa: CASSRQTSSGANVLTF
CDR3nt: TGTGCCAGCAGCCGCCAGACTAGCTCTGGGGCCAACGTCCTGACTTTC

d_gene: TRBD1
abundance: .
len: 17
j_gene: TRBJ2-7
v_gene: TRBV14
CDR3aa: CASSPGQVLWGSYEQYF
CDR3nt: TGTGCCAGCAGCCCCGGACAGGTTCTGTGGGGGTCCTACGAGCAGTACTTC

d_gene: TRBD2
abundance: many
len: 17
j_gene: TRBJ2-5
v_gene: TRBV7-9
CDR3aa: CASSLGYSGSGGETQYF
CDR3nt: TGTGCCAGCAGCTTAGGCTATAGCGGGAGCGGGGGAGAGACCCAGTACTTC

d_gene: .
abundance: .
len: 15
j_gene: TRBJ2-6
v_gene: TRBV18
CDR3aa: CASAPTQAGANVLTF
CDR3nt: TGTGCCAGCGCACCGACCCAGGCTGGGGCCAACGTCCTGACTTTC

d_gene: .
abundance: .
len: 14
j_gene: TRBJ1-1
v_gene: TRBV30
CDR3aa: CAWSGRQMNTEAFF
CDR3nt: TGTGCCTGGAGTGGCAGACAGATGAACACTGAAGCTTTCTTT

d_gene: .
abundance: many
len: 12
j_gene: TRBJ2-7
v_gene: TRBV7-9
CDR3aa: CASSWESYEQYF
CDR3nt: TGTGCCAGCAGCTGGGAATCCTACGAGCAGTACTTC

d_gene: TRBD2
abundance: few
len: 17
j_gene: TRBJ2-1
v_gene: TRBV29-1
CDR3aa: CSVEDPGSGRSYNEQFF
CDR3nt: TGCAGCGTTGAAGATCCGGGTAGCGGGAGATCCTACAATGAGCAGTTCTTC

d_gene: .
abundance: few
len: 14
j_gene: TRBJ1-2
v_gene: TRBV30
CDR3aa: CAWSLTGGGYGYTF
CDR3nt: TGTGCCTGGAGTCTGACAGGCGGCGGCTATGGCTACACCTTC

d_gene: TRBD1
abundance: .
len: 15
j_gene: TRBJ1-4
v_gene: TRBV9
CDR3aa: CASSAQTGQNEKLFF
CDR3nt: TGTGCCAGCAGCGCCCAGACAGGGCAAAATGAAAAACTGTTTTTT

d_gene: TRBD1
abundance: many
len: 16
j_gene: TRBJ2-1
v_gene: TRBV19
CDR3aa: CASSIDRGLTYNEQFF
CDR3nt: TGTGCCAGTAGTATAGACAGGGGGCTAACCTACAATGAGCAGTTCTTC

d_gene: .
abundance: few
len: 16
j_gene: TRBJ2-7
v_gene: TRBV18
CDR3aa: CASSPQMAGSSYEQYF
CDR3nt: TGTGCCAGCTCACCACAAATGGCAGGGAGCTCCTACGAGCAGTACTTC

d_gene: .
abundance: few
len: 16
j_gene: TRBJ2-3
v_gene: TRBV30
CDR3aa: CAWSRGAAGYQDTQYF
CDR3nt: TGTGCCTGGTCCCGGGGGGCAGCGGGGTACCAGGATACGCAGTATTTT

d_gene: .
abundance: .
len: 16
j_gene: TRBJ1-2
v_gene: TRBV30
CDR3aa: CAWSHPGTSPYYGYTF
CDR3nt: TGTGCCTGGAGCCATCCCGGGACCTCTCCTTACTATGGCTACACCTTC

d_gene: TRBD2
abundance: .
len: 16
j_gene: TRBJ2-1
v_gene: TRBV9
CDR3aa: CASSVATSGRGHEQFF
CDR3nt: TGTGCCAGCAGCGTAGCTACTAGCGGGAGGGGTCATGAGCAGTTCTTC

d_gene: TRBD2
abundance: .
len: 13
j_gene: TRBJ2-3
v_gene: TRBV7-3
CDR3aa: CASSPQREDTQYF
CDR3nt: TGTGCCAGCAGCCCACAGCGGGAAGATACGCAGTATTTT

d_gene: .
abundance: few
len: 15
j_gene: TRBJ2-7
v_gene: TRBV7-2
CDR3aa: CASSFKSPAAYEQYF
CDR3nt: TGTGCCAGCAGCTTTAAGAGCCCAGCGGCCTACGAGCAGTACTTC

d_gene: TRBD2
abundance: .
len: 11
j_gene: TRBJ2-7
v_gene: TRBV7-2
CDR3aa: CASSTSDEQYF
CDR3nt: TGTGCCAGCAGCACTAGCGACGAGCAGTACTTC

d_gene: .
abundance: .
len: 14
j_gene: TRBJ2-1
v_gene: TRBV10-1
CDR3aa: CASSESWTQNEQFF
CDR3nt: TGCGCCAGCAGTGAGTCCTGGACGCAAAATGAGCAGTTCTTC

d_gene: .
abundance: many
len: 16
j_gene: TRBJ2-3
v_gene: TRBV18
CDR3aa: CASSLYVGGVTDTQYF
CDR3nt: TGTGCCAGCTCACTTTACGTGGGAGGAGTGACAGATACGCAGTATTTT

d_gene: .
abundance: .
len: 14
j_gene: TRBJ1-5
v_gene: TRBV28
CDR3aa: CASSLPGVNQPQHF
CDR3nt: TGTGCCAGCAGTCTTCCGGGTGTCAATCAGCCCCAGCATTTT

d_gene: .
abundance: few
len: 15
j_gene: TRBJ1-5
v_gene: TRBV29-1
CDR3aa: CSDKRTVLSNQPQHF
CDR3nt: TGCAGCGATAAGAGGACAGTTCTGAGCAATCAGCCCCAGCATTTT

d_gene: TRBD1
abundance: .
len: 16
j_gene: TRBJ1-5
v_gene: TRBV7-2
CDR3aa: CASSLSGTGRTQPQHF
CDR3nt: TGTGCCAGCAGCTTATCCGGGACAGGGCGGACTCAGCCCCAGCATTTT

d_gene: .
abundance: .
len: 11
j_gene: TRBJ1-1
v_gene: TRBV20-1
CDR3aa: CSAALGAEAFF
CDR3nt: TGCAGTGCTGCTCTTGGGGCTGAAGCTTTCTTT

d_gene: .
abundance: .
len: 15
j_gene: TRBJ2-1
v_gene: TRBV29-1
CDR3aa: CSATTDSQEGAEQFF
CDR3nt: TGCAGCGCTACTACGGACTCTCAGGAGGGGGCTGAGCAGTTCTTC

d_gene: TRBD2
abundance: .
len: 18
j_gene: TRBJ2-1
v_gene: TRBV19
CDR3aa: CASSIGVWSAGVSNEQFF
CDR3nt: TGTGCCAGTAGTATAGGGGTGTGGTCGGCGGGAGTCAGCAATGAGCAGTTCTTC

d_gene: .
abundance: many
len: 14
j_gene: TRBJ2-3
v_gene: TRBV19
CDR3aa: CASRAQGREDTQYF
CDR3nt: TGTGCCAGTAGGGCACAGGGGAGGGAGGATACGCAGTATTTT

d_gene: TRBD2
abundance: few
len: 19
j_gene: TRBJ2-5
v_gene: TRBV5-6
CDR3aa: CASSLVSRLAGGYQETQYF
CDR3nt: TGTGCCAGCAGCTTGGTTTCGAGACTAGCGGGAGGTTACCAAGAGACCCAGTACTTC

d_gene: TRBD1
abundance: few
len: 13
j_gene: TRBJ2-3
v_gene: TRBV18
CDR3aa: CASSSRPDRVDYF
CDR3nt: TGTGCCAGCTCATCACGCCCGGACAGGGTAGACTATTTT

d_gene: .
abundance: few
len: 12
j_gene: TRBJ2-5
v_gene: TRBV6-6
CDR3aa: CASRDSSETQYF
CDR3nt: TGTGCCAGCCGGGACTCCTCAGAGACCCAGTACTTC

d_gene: TRBD2
abundance: many
len: 15
j_gene: TRBJ2-1
v_gene: TRBV6-5
CDR3aa: CAIRRGLAGDNEQFF
CDR3nt: TGTGCCATCAGGAGGGGACTAGCGGGAGACAATGAGCAGTTCTTC

d_gene: .
abundance: .
len: 12
j_gene: TRBJ2-5
v_gene: TRBV11-3
CDR3aa: CASSAGDETQYF
CDR3nt: TGTGCCAGCAGCGCAGGGGACGAGACCCAGTACTTC

d_gene: .
abundance: .
len: 16
j_gene: TRBJ2-3
v_gene: TRBV5-1
CDR3aa: CASSSVGGAGSDTQYF
CDR3nt: TGCGCCAGCAGCTCCGTTGGGGGGGCAGGCTCAGATACGCAGTATTTT

d_gene: TRBD2
abundance: .
len: 15
j_gene: TRBJ2-1
v_gene: TRBV29-1
CDR3aa: CSVEGLADSYNEQFF
CDR3nt: TGCAGCGTTGAGGGACTAGCGGACTCCTACAATGAGCAGTTCTTC

d_gene: .
abundance: .
len: 15
j_gene: TRBJ2-2
v_gene: TRBV7-9
CDR3aa: CASSLQGVGTGELFF
CDR3nt: TGTGCCAGCAGCTTACAGGGTGTGGGGACCGGGGAGCTGTTTTTT

d_gene: TRBD1
abundance: few
len: 14
j_gene: TRBJ1-1
v_gene: TRBV6-1
CDR3aa: CASSEFGDREQAFF
CDR3nt: TGTGCCAGCAGTGAATTTGGGGACAGGGAGCAAGCTTTCTTT

d_gene: .
abundance: .
len: 13
j_gene: TRBJ2-5
v_gene: TRBV30
CDR3aa: CAWGTSRGETQYF
CDR3nt: TGTGCCTGGGGGACATCTCGAGGGGAGACCCAGTACTTC

d_gene: .
abundance: few
len: 12
j_gene: TRBJ1-5
v_gene: TRBV5-1
CDR3aa: CASRRDSEPQHF
CDR3nt: TGCGCCAGCAGGCGAGACAGTGAGCCCCAGCATTTT

d_gene: .
abundance: .
len: 13
j_gene: TRBJ1-1
v_gene: TRBV29-1
CDR3aa: CSVGLGGNTEAFF
CDR3nt: TGCAGCGTTGGCCTGGGTGGGAACACTGAAGCTTTCTTT